This TCR beta chain is drawn from a study of blood T cell repertoires in COVID-19. Whole-study context: The United States, Italy and Spain were the sources of the acute and convalescent COVID-19 samples. T cells, B-cell-depleted T cells, or PBMCs provided the cDNA or gDNA that served as material.

Authors' data handling: Counts of nucleated cells, estimated from reference gene primer amplification, were obtained. Clones were read by immunoSEQ multiplex PCR, and TCRdb kept only the in-frame ones, dropping some. That table gives V, J and clone size, and the DNA gave D and trimming. Among some 260,000 clones, 70% to 85% were seen once, and the ten largest hold about 3.5%. The TCR was taken from a woman aged 80 or older with acute or convalescent COVID-19. Sequencing input: peripheral blood.

The CDR3 sequence is CASSQIGRWLGGSTGELFF. Written as DNA, the CDR3 is TGTGCCAGCAGCCAAATAGGGAGGTGGCTGGGGGGGAGCACCGGGGAGCTGTTTTTT. This chain links TRBV3-1 (or the pseudogene TRBV3-2) with TRBJ2-2; TRBD2 agrees at 7 bases. Trimming at V came to 2 bases and at J to 4 bases, leaving 16 bases not matched to a gene. The length of the CDR3 is 19 residues. Germline-derived CDR1 and CDR2 are LGHDT and YNNKEL (reference sequence).